The following is a T cell receptor beta chain sequence with its context. Its antigen is undetermined. Sequenced by immunoSEQ multiplex PCR; TCRdb stores in-frame clones only, minus some. The sample records around 150,000 clones, less than 95% being singletons. Whether given at about 4 or about 12 weeks, second doses were pooled. The entry originates in a study of T cell responses to AZD1222 COVID-19 vaccine. Notes on the study in general: Reportedly, close to half of spike-specific TCRs are directed against unmutated variant regions. The breadth and depth of Spike-specific TCRs increased once two AZD1222 doses had been given. Repertoires in all cases were sampled only once the peak T cell response had passed.

The junction had 8 bases not matched to a gene; V was cut back by 2 bases and J by 4 bases. Germline V lookup: CDR1 SGDLS, CDR2 YYNGEE. This CDR3 spans 17 amino acids. This specimen was peripheral blood, taken 28 days after the second AZD1222 dose. J is TRBJ2-1 and V is TRBV9; TRBD1 matches at 11 bases. This TCR was sampled from an adult who received the AZD1222 COVID-19 vaccine. The CDR3 loop is CASSVDLGDRGYNEQFF. Here the CDR3 DNA reads TGTGCCAGCAGCGTCGACTTAGGGGACAGGGGGTACAATGAGCAGTTCTTC.